Many counts were recorded for the clone carrying this T cell receptor (beta chain). The data belong to a study of blood T cells in healthy people across ages. Germline CDR1 and CDR2: MDHEN and SYDVKM. The CDR3 totals 14 residues. Between the trimmed V and J ends, which lost 3 bases and 5 bases, there was a span of 13 bases. Combining a sample-barcoded 5' primer with a J-beta primer mix, a second PCR ran for roughly 7 to 12 cycles. TCRdb itself ran the 5' RACE reads through MiXCR, one entry per CDR3 protein. Seen here are 540,000 or so distinct CDR3 sequences, 24% observed once, and the top ten hold around 10%. These same records also appear under a second study, on T cells of mothers and their children.

This receptor was obtained from a boy younger than 18 in good health. This chain links TRBV28 with TRBJ2-5; D perhaps matches TRBD2 (5 bases). Sequenced material: blood. The DNA for the CDR3 is TGTGCCAGCAGTTTCGGACCTCCGGGGGAGACCCAGTACTTC. Its translation: CASSFGPPGETQYF.